The T cell receptor beta chain described here comes from a study of cytomegalovirus exposure and HLA in healthy donors. To note about this clone: Its matching antigen is unknown.

The germline gives CDR1 GTSNPN, CDR2 SVGIG (reference sequence). The V gene lost 0 bases and the J gene lost 12 bases, with 12 bases spanning the gap. The CDR3 contains 12 residues. Primers for the PCR totalled 60 Vbeta and 13 Jbeta. Authors' data handling: As a later analysis found, there were about 80 million unique TCR beta chains, of which 8.5 million to 13 million were shared. Some clones are missing from TCRdb's copy, which holds only in-frame ones; the method was immunoSEQ multiplex PCR. The D gene and trimming were derived from the DNA, and the V and J assignments and clone size from that table. The sample holds about 97,000 clones, approximately 85% seen once. Study conclusions and caveats: V- and J-gene trimming of TCR beta was linked (in a later analysis) to a missense DCLRE1C variant. Most TCR beta V segments were productive about 87% or about 30% of the time in an earlier analysis. Using a false discovery rate of 0.05, a later analysis showed that 15,000 to 20,000 TCR beta sequences were associated with HLA alleles.

The sequenced material came from PBMCs. This receptor was identified in a man between 25 and 39 years old in good health and CMV-seronegative. This chain connects TRBV30 to TRBJ2-1; D might be TRBD2 (6 bases). Here the CDR3 reads CAWSVGGAMQFF. CDR3 in DNA: TGTGCCTGGAGTGTCGGGGGAGCGATGCAGTTCTTC.